The next 32 T cell receptor beta chains were all read from a single sample in a study of sequential checkpoint blockade in melanoma. Here immunoSEQ multiplex PCR was the method, and the copy in TCRdb shows in-frame clones only, minus some. The sample contains tens of thousands of clones, roughly 89% of which appear only once. Treatment given: randomized to nivolumab then ipilimumab (arm A) or the reverse (arm B). The sample was CD8+ T cells sorted from blood (inferred from file names), taken from a patient given nivolumab and ipilimumab in sequence. Receptor source: a human donor with melanoma.

In this sample, this clone turned up a few times. The DNA of the CDR3 is TGTGCCAGCAGCCAAGCTGGGGCGGAAGCTTTCTTT. It is translated as CASSQAGAEAFF. The chain is built from TRBV14 and TRBJ1-1; D is perhaps TRBD1 (5 bases). The V end lost 1 base, the J end lost 8 bases, and 8 bases lay between the germline ends. CDR3 length: 12 amino acids. Looked up from germline, CDR1 is SGHDN and CDR2 is FVKESK. The full variable domain, with the rest looked up from reference TRBV14 and TRBJ1-1, is EAGVTQFPSHSVIEKGQTVTLRCDPISGHDNLYWYRRVMGKEIKFLLHFVKESKQDESGMPNNRFLAERTGGTYSTLKVQPAELEDSGVYFCASSQAGAEAFFGQGTRLTVV.

This clone is a singleton in its sample. J is TRBJ2-1 and V is TRBV6-6, with D possibly being TRBD2 (5 bases). V was cut by 5 bases and J by 5 bases, with 7 bases left in between. This CDR3 comprises 12 residues. From germline, CDR1 is MNHNY and CDR2 SVGAGI (reference sequence). CDR3 DNA sequence: TGTGCCAGCAGTCACGGGGACAATGAGCAGTTCTTC. Its protein product is CASSHGDNEQFF.

The chain couples TRBV6-1 to TRBJ2-7, with unresolved D. The germline CDR1 and CDR2 sequences are MNHNS and SASEGT. Deletions cut 2 bases from V and 2 bases from J, with 19 bases between. The CDR3 spans 17 residues. The CDR3 region is CASSETLVYTGTYEQYF. Written as DNA, the CDR3 is TGTGCCAGCAGTGAAACTTTAGTTTATACGGGTACCTACGAGCAGTACTTC.

This clone was seen a single time. The V call is TRBV15, the J call TRBJ1-1, with D possibly TRBD1 on 6 matching bases. Trimming removed 7 bases at V and 0 bases at J, with 6 bases between. The CDR3 totals 12 residues. Germline values: CDR1 LNHNV, CDR2 YYDKDF (reference sequence). In nucleotides, the CDR3 is TGTGCCACCACAGGGGTGAACACTGAAGCTTTCTTT. It yields the protein CATTGVNTEAFF.

This chain connects TRBV5-6 to TRBJ2-1; TRBD2 aligns across 7 bases. The CDR3 runs 14 residues. The germline V gene encodes CDR1 SGHDT and CDR2 YYEEEE. V lost 2 bases and J lost 3; bases outside the gene matches: 2. The CDR3 DNA follows: TGTGCCAGCAGCTTTGGCGGGGGCTACAATGAGCAGTTCTTC. It is translated as CASSFGGGYNEQFF.

The chain is built from TRBV9 and TRBJ1-1; 8 bases agree with TRBD1. This CDR3 region has 16 residues. Germline-derived CDR1 and CDR2 are SGDLS and YYNGEE. With V trimmed by 3 bases and J by 1 base, 8 bases remained unmatched. CDR3 nucleotides: TGTGCCAGCAGCGCTCCCGGGACAGGTTCGAACACTGAAGCTTTCTTT. This translates into CASSAPGTGSNTEAFF. Supplemented by reference TRBV9 and TRBJ1-1, the full variable domain reads DSGVTQTPKHLITATGQRVTLRCSPRSGDLSVYWYQQSLDQGLQFLIQYYNGEERAKGNILERFSAQQFPDLHSELNLSSLELGDSALYFCASSAPGTGSNTEAFFGQGTRLTVV.

J is TRBJ2-3 and V is TRBV28; no reliable D call. The CDR3 spans 13 residues. Between the trimmed V and J ends, which lost 3 bases and 0 bases, there was a span of 4 bases. Germline V CDR1 and CDR2: MDHEN, SYDVKM. The CDR3 nucleotides are TGTGCCAGCAGTTTCCGGAGCACAGATACGCAGTATTTT. The encoded protein is CASSFRSTDTQYF.

The chain employs TRBV5-8 and TRBJ2-1; no clear D. This CDR3 has 16 residues. V shed 2 bases and J shed 0 bases, with 12 bases lying between them. Germline CDR1 reads SGHTS; CDR2 reads YDEGEE. CDR3: CASSFVAPSSYNEQFF. CDR3 bases: TGTGCCAGCAGCTTTGTTGCGCCTAGCTCCTACAATGAGCAGTTCTTC.

This clone was picked up one time. The chain recombines TRBV28 with TRBJ2-7, with D perhaps matching TRBD2 (5 bases). In germline, CDR1 is MDHEN, CDR2 SYDVKM. Trimming removed 9 bases at V and 3 bases at J, with 12 bases between. The CDR3 runs to 12 residues. CDR3 nucleotide sequence: TGTGCCAGTGGACTGACTTACTACGAGCAGTACTTC. Translation: CASGLTYYEQYF.

Details on this clone: Other nucleotide sequences in the sample specify the same CDR3. The chain joins TRBV4-3 to TRBJ1-5; D gene uncertain. V lost 0 bases, J lost 3 bases, and 9 bases lay in between. This CDR3 is 15 amino acids long. Per the germline V gene, CDR1 is LGHNA and CDR2 is YSLEER. The chain's CDR3 is CASSQDGTDNQPQHF. The CDR3 nucleotides are TGCGCCAGCAGCCAAGATGGCACAGACAATCAGCCCCAGCATTTT.

This chain links TRBV5-1 with TRBJ2-3; D is perhaps TRBD1 (6 bases). Trimming shortened V by 3 bases and J by 4 bases, and 18 bases separated the two germline ends. The V gene's germline CDR1 is SGHRS and CDR2 YFSETQ. This CDR3 spans 16 amino acids. This CDR3 is CASSSRGYSPADTQYF. The CDR3 nucleotides read TGCGCCAGCAGCTCAAGGGGGTACTCCCCAGCAGATACGCAGTATTTT.

The chain combines TRBV28 with TRBJ1-1; 9 nucleotides match TRBD1. CDR3 length: 17 residues. The germline V gene encodes CDR1 MDHEN and CDR2 SYDVKM. J gave up 4 bases and V 5 bases, and 14 bases lay outside the gene matches. CDR3 residues: CASSQGAGTGFSTEAFF. The CDR3, as DNA: TGTGCCAGCAGTCAGGGAGCCGGGACAGGGTTCAGCACTGAAGCTTTCTTT.

The V gene is TRBV18, the J gene TRBJ2-7, with a weak D call TRBD1 (6 bases). This CDR3 is 16 amino acids long. Trimming shortened V by 5 bases and J by 0 bases, and 17 bases separated the two germline ends. The V gene's germline CDR1 is KGHSH and CDR2 LQKENI. The CDR3 region is CASSILTGPHSYEQYF. The CDR3 DNA reads as TGTGCCAGCTCAATTCTGACAGGCCCTCACTCCTACGAGCAGTACTTC.

V usage is TRBV15 and J usage is TRBJ1-5; tentative D call: TRBD1 (5 bases). Germline V CDR1 and CDR2: LNHNV, YYDKDF (reference sequence). V was trimmed by 0 bases and J by 5 bases, leaving 11 bases between them. The CDR3 has 15 amino acids. The CDR3 loop reads CATSRDYRRDQPQHF. The CDR3 nucleotides are TGTGCCACCAGCAGAGATTACAGGAGGGATCAGCCCCAGCATTTT.

This chain uses TRBV27 with TRBJ2-7, with 11 bases that match TRBD1. Germline V gives CDR1 MNHEY, CDR2 SMNVEV (reference sequence). J lost 4 bases, V lost 2 bases, and 1 base had no gene match. This CDR3 is built from 14 residues. DNA of the CDR3: TGTGCCAGCAGTTTAGGACAGGGGGCTTACGAGCAGTACTTC. Protein: CASSLGQGAYEQYF.

The chain couples TRBV29-1 to TRBJ2-1; perhaps TRBD1 as D (6 bases). Germline V gene sequence: CDR1 SQVTM, CDR2 ANQGSEA. This CDR3 is built from 13 residues. V lost 6 bases, J lost 4 bases, and 13 bases lay in between. The CDR3 DNA is TGCAGCGTAGACCTGACAGGTTACAATGAGCAGTTCTTC. Its protein is CSVDLTGYNEQFF.

The chain uses TRBV30 and TRBJ1-3, with D possibly being TRBD1 (5 bases). This CDR3 is built from 12 residues. Trimming shortened V by 4 bases and J by 4 bases, and 8 bases separated the two germline ends. Per germline, CDR1 GTSNPN and CDR2 SVGIG (reference sequence). Written as DNA, the CDR3 is TGTGCCTGGATGGGGCCAGGAAACACCATATATTTT. Protein: CAWMGPGNTIYF.

The rearrangement uses TRBV28 and TRBJ2-2; possible D gene TRBD2, 5 bases. The V and J ends lost 7 bases and 0 bases respectively, with 9 bases between them. CDR3 length: 14 residues. Germline V gene data show CDR1 as MDHEN and CDR2 as SYDVKM. This CDR3 reads CASTALANTGELFF. DNA for the CDR3: TGTGCCAGCACCGCACTAGCGAACACCGGGGAGCTGTTTTTT.

The gene calls are TRBV30 and TRBJ2-1, with D possibly being TRBD2 (6 bases). Germline-derived CDR1 and CDR2 are GTSNPN and SVGIG (reference sequence). The CDR3 sequence is 14 residues long. Trimming pared 1 base from V and 2 bases from J, leaving 9 bases between. CDR3 protein: CAWSGGDAYNEQFF. The CDR3 region has the DNA TGTGCCTGGAGTGGGGGGGATGCCTACAATGAGCAGTTCTTC.

In the case of this clone: The identical CDR3 is also encoded by other nucleotide sequences in the sample. This rearrangement joins TRBV4-1 to TRBJ2-2; 8 bases align to TRBD1. Germline assignment: CDR1 MGHRA and CDR2 YSYEKL. The CDR3 runs 16 residues. Trimming cost V 4 bases and J 7 bases; bases outside gene matches: 11. CDR3 in amino acids: CASSLDRGFEVGELFF. The DNA of the CDR3 is TGCGCCAGCAGCCTCGACAGGGGCTTTGAGGTCGGGGAGCTGTTTTTT.

The chain joins TRBV9 to TRBJ2-2; the match to TRBD2 covers 10 bases. Per the germline V gene, CDR1 is SGDLS and CDR2 is YYNGEE. The CDR3 is made up of 15 amino acids. Trimming removed 3 bases from V and 1 base from J; junction bases left unmatched: 0. CDR3 loop: CASSASGGNTGELFF. As DNA, the CDR3 is TGTGCCAGCAGCGCTAGCGGGGGGAACACCGGGGAGCTGTTTTTT.

This chain joins TRBV19 and TRBJ1-5; D call uncertain. Germline lookup yields CDR1 LNHDA and CDR2 SQIVND (reference sequence). The CDR3 spans 15 residues. With 3 bases removed from V and 0 bases from J, the gap between germline ends came to 9 bases. The CDR3 region is CASSIGGYSNQPQHF. CDR3 DNA: TGTGCCAGTAGTATTGGAGGATATAGCAATCAGCCCCAGCATTTT.

V and J are TRBV27 and TRBJ2-1, with a tentative D call TRBD1 (5 bases). This CDR3 spans 17 amino acids. Germline V gene data show CDR1 as MNHEY and CDR2 as SMNVEV (reference sequence). V was cut by 5 bases and J by 1 base, with 18 bases left in between. The CDR3: CASSPGQGVASYNEQFF. CDR3 in DNA: TGTGCCAGCAGTCCCGGTCAAGGGGTAGCATCCTACAATGAGCAGTTCTTC.

This clone was seen more than once but under ten times. V is TRBV21-1 and J is TRBJ2-7; the D call of TRBD2 is as the table states it, not checked on the DNA. TRBV21-1 is noted as a pseudogene. The CDR3 extends over 18 amino acids. CDR3 amino acids: CASSKGLAGEGTAYEQYV. CDR3 nucleotides: TGTGCCAGCAGCAAGGGACTAGCGGGGGAGGGGACCGCCTACGAGCAGTACGTC.

J is TRBJ2-3 and V is TRBV6-4; TRBD1 aligns across 8 bases. This CDR3 has 14 residues. The V segment lost 5 bases and the J segment 4 bases; nucleotides outside the gene matches: 5. Germline CDR1 and CDR2: MRHNA and SNTAGT. The CDR3 nucleotides are TGTGCCAGCAGTTACACACAGGGGGCAGATACGCAGTATTTT. Translated: CASSYTQGADTQYF.

The chain carries TRBV11-3 and TRBJ2-1, with 7 bases identical to TRBD2. J was trimmed by 6 bases and V by 2 bases; bases with no gene match: 4. CDR1 and CDR2 (germline): SGHNT, YENEEA. The CDR3 contains 14 residues. This chain's CDR3 is CASSLIGEGNEQFF. For the CDR3, the DNA is TGTGCCAGCAGCTTAATCGGGGAGGGCAATGAGCAGTTCTTC.

The V gene is TRBV5-8, the J gene TRBJ1-1; TRBD1 matches at 7 bases. Per the germline V gene, CDR1 is SGHTS and CDR2 is YDEGEE. With V trimmed by 5 bases and J by 1 base, 5 bases remained unmatched. The CDR3 totals 14 residues. Written as DNA, the CDR3 is TGTGCCAGCAGACCCGGGACAGCGAACACTGAAGCTTTCTTT. Translating gives CASRPGTANTEAFF.

The table lists this clone with a count of one. The chain uses TRBV27 and TRBJ1-2; possibly TRBD1 for D (5 bases). Germline loops: CDR1 MNHEY, CDR2 SMNVEV (reference sequence). V lost 2 bases, J lost 6 bases, and 13 bases lay in between. The length of the CDR3 is 14 residues. This chain's CDR3 is CASSLTSRVDGYTF. Written as DNA, the CDR3 is TGTGCCAGCAGTTTAACGAGCAGGGTTGATGGCTACACCTTC.

The chain is built from TRBV5-8 and TRBJ2-1; 10 nucleotides match TRBD2. The CDR3 sequence is 16 residues long. Germline-derived CDR1 and CDR2 are SGHTS and YDEGEE. V lost 4 bases to trimming and J lost 3 bases; unmatched junction nucleotides: 7. The CDR3 DNA follows: TGTGCCAGCAGCCGAGCGGGAGGGCTGTTCTACAATGAGCAGTTCTTC. Translation gives CASSRAGGLFYNEQFF.

The chain joins TRBV5-6 to TRBJ1-5; D not resolved. Trimming pared 6 bases from V and 8 bases from J, leaving 9 bases between. The V gene's germline CDR1 is SGHDT and CDR2 YYEEEE. The CDR3 is 11 residues long. The CDR3 DNA follows: TGTGCCAGCACCTTTAGAGAGCCCCAGCATTTT. Its protein is CASTFREPQHF. The whole variable domain, remainder taken from reference TRBV5-6 and TRBJ1-5, is DAGVTQSPTHLIKTRGQQVTLRCSPKSGHDTVSWYQQALGQGPQFIFQYYEEEERQRGNFPDRFSGHQFPNYSSELNVNALLLGDSALYLCASTFREPQHFGDGTRLSIL.

The rearrangement links TRBV27 to TRBJ2-7; weak D call: TRBD1 (6 bases). The CDR3 length is 13 residues. Trimming removed 5 bases from V and 3 bases from J, with 11 bases in between. Germline CDR1 reads MNHEY; CDR2 reads SMNVEV (reference sequence). The CDR3 sequence is CASSLGQYYEQYF. CDR3 in DNA: TGTGCCAGCAGTCTCGGACAGTACTACGAGCAGTACTTC.

V is TRBV7-9 and J is TRBJ1-1; TRBD1 is a possible D gene (5 bases). The length of the CDR3 is 15 residues. The germline gives CDR1 SEHNR, CDR2 FQNEAQ (reference sequence). V was cut by 5 bases and J by 4 bases, with 17 bases left in between. The CDR3 is CASSQRGGGSTEAFF. CDR3 DNA: TGTGCCAGCAGCCAAAGAGGTGGGGGGAGCACTGAAGCTTTCTTT.